A selection of T cell receptor beta chains follows, all from one sample in a study of blood T cell repertoires in COVID-19. The assay was immunoSEQ multiplex PCR, and TCRdb's table has in-frame clones only and misses some. The sample yields approximately 150,000 clones, roughly nine tenths seen once. Input material: peripheral blood. These receptors originate from a woman between 55 and 75 years old with active COVID-19. The CDR3 runs from the conserved cysteine through the conserved F or W. Fields, in order: D gene, clone size, J gene, V gene, CDR3 protein, CDR3 DNA. A D gene is named only where the DNA matches it firmly. Clone size is stated in some rows and not others, as once, few, many or a class when expanded.

>.|.|TRBJ1-4|TRBV11-2
CASSPGGPINEKLFF
TGTGCCAGCAGCCCGGGGGGACCGATAAATGAAAAACTGTTTTTT
>.|.|TRBJ2-5|TRBV5-4
CASSPGWREQETQYF
TGTGCCAGCAGCCCCGGATGGCGGGAACAAGAGACCCAGTACTTC
>TRBD1|.|TRBJ1-1|TRBV2
CASSEGTGGGMNTEAFF
TGTGCCAGCAGTGAGGGAACAGGGGGTGGGATGAACACTGAAGCTTTCTTT
>TRBD2|.|TRBJ2-3|TRBV5-4
CASSSGPRRKTSGSTDTQYF
TGTGCCAGCAGCTCTGGTCCCAGGAGAAAAACTAGCGGGAGCACAGATACGCAGTATTTT
>.|.|TRBJ1-2|TRBV10-2
CASEGGYGYTF
TGCGCCAGCGAAGGAGGCTATGGCTACACCTTC
>.|.|TRBJ1-5|TRBV7-3
CASSSLGGGAMIRNQPQHF
TGTGCCAGCAGCTCCCTGGGGGGGGGCGCGATGATAAGAAATCAGCCCCAGCATTTT
>.|once|TRBJ2-3|TRBV25-1
CASSDPRSPGKEYF
TGTGCCAGCAGTGATCCGAGAAGTCCCGGGAAGGAGTATTTT
>.|.|TRBJ1-5|TRBV15
CATSRDLGAQHF
TGTGCCACCAGCAGAGATTTAGGGGCCCAGCATTTT
>.|.|TRBJ1-1|TRBV18
CASSPSGMNTEAFF
TGTGCCAGCTCACCATCCGGGATGAACACTGAAGCTTTCTTT
>.|.|TRBJ1-4|TRBV10-1
CASQGNTNEKLFF
TGCGCCAGCCAGGGGAACACTAATGAAAAACTGTTTTTT
>TRBD2|.|TRBJ2-3|TRBV3-1/TRBV3-2
CASSRGLAGGLTDTQYF
TGTGCCAGCAGCAGGGGACTAGCGGGAGGATTAACAGATACGCAGTATTTT
>TRBD2|.|TRBJ2-5|TRBV5-1
CASSFGSGRGQETQYF
TGCGCCAGCAGCTTCGGCAGCGGGAGGGGACAAGAGACCCAGTACTTC
>.|.|TRBJ2-2|TRBV2
CASRELELFF
TGTGCCAGCAGGGAATTAGAGCTGTTTTTT
>.|.|TRBJ1-2|TRBV6-5
CASRLAGNYGYTF
TGTGCCAGCAGGTTAGCGGGGAACTATGGCTACACCTTC
>.|.|TRBJ1-1|TRBV6-6
CASTDRQLCAFF
TGTGCCAGCACCGACCGACAGCTCTGTGCTTTCTTT
>TRBD1|.|TRBJ2-7|TRBV27
CASSQDRAYEQYF
TGTGCCAGCAGCCAAGACAGGGCCTACGAGCAGTACTTC
>.|.|TRBJ2-5|TRBV6-2/TRBV6-3
CASSYSNRARETQYF
TGTGCCAGCAGTTACTCGAACAGGGCCCGGGAGACCCAGTACTTC
>TRBD1|.|TRBJ1-4|TRBV28
CASSKLQGQGATNEKLFF
TGTGCCAGCAGTAAACTACAGGGGCAGGGTGCAACTAATGAAAAACTGTTTTTT
>.|once|TRBJ2-7|TRBV4-2
CASSQEGLAQQYF
TGTGCCAGCAGCCAAGAGGGTCTAGCTCAGCAGTACTTC
>.|.|TRBJ2-2|TRBV3-1/TRBV3-2
CASSQSADTGELFF
TGTGCCAGCAGCCAAAGTGCGGACACCGGGGAGCTGTTTTTT
>TRBD1|.|TRBJ2-7|TRBV28
CASSSSYRGSSYEQYF
TGTGCCAGCAGTTCTTCATACAGGGGCAGCTCCTACGAGCAGTACTTC